These 30 T cell receptor beta chains originate from one sample sequenced in a study of T-cell reconstitution after alpha-beta-depleted transplantation in children. Unique molecular identifiers were incorporated when the TCRbeta library was constructed. TCRdb analysed the PCR reads with MiXCR anew, one entry per CDR3 protein. The sample holds a few hundred thousand distinct CDR3 sequences, approximately 23% seen once. Sequencing was performed on PBMCs, mostly from graft donor cells, taken 180 days after TCRalphabeta/CD19-depleted stem cell transplant. These TCRs come from a male patient between 5 and 17 years old who had a stem cell transplant for acute lymphoblastic leukemia, so the T cells may come from the graft donor.

This clonotype was seen a handful of times. V gene TRBV5-1 combines with J gene TRBJ2-1; unclear D gene. The CDR3 contains 15 residues. V shed 4 bases and J shed 0 bases, with 11 bases lying between them. The germline CDR1 and CDR2 sequences are SGHRS and YFSETQ. The CDR3 loop is CASSPYKSSYNEQFF. The CDR3 DNA follows: TGCGCCAGCAGCCCGTACAAGAGCTCCTACAATGAGCAGTTCTTC.

The rearrangement joins TRBV19 to TRBJ2-1; no definite D call. Germline assignment: CDR1 LNHDA and CDR2 SQIVND (reference sequence). Trimming cost V 1 base and J 7 bases, with 11 bases left between them. This CDR3 is 14 amino acids long. The CDR3 nucleotides read TGTGCCAGTAGTATAGCTACGTTGGCGAATGAGCAGTTCTTC. It codes for CASSIATLANEQFF.

This clonotype was seen only a few times. V gene TRBV29-1 combines with J gene TRBJ1-1, with a possible D match to TRBD1 (5 bases). The germline CDR1 and CDR2 sequences are SQVTM and ANQGSEA. The germline V and J ends were trimmed by 4 bases and 1 base, with 13 bases remaining between them. The CDR3 runs 14 residues. This CDR3 is CSVAPVGRNTEAFF. In DNA, the CDR3 is TGCAGCGTTGCTCCGGTGGGGCGGAACACTGAAGCTTTCTTT.

The chain recombines TRBV6-1 with TRBJ2-5, with D possibly being TRBD2 (5 bases). The CDR3 spans 15 residues. Germline V gene data show CDR1 as MNHNS and CDR2 as SASEGT. V was shortened by 6 bases and J by 1 base, with 15 bases between the two germline ends. DNA for the CDR3: TGTGCCAGCAGAGACGGAATAGCGCTCCAAGAGACCCAGTACTTC. Its protein is CASRDGIALQETQYF.

In its sample, this clonotype was seen a few times. The chain has TRBV29-1 and TRBJ2-3; no clear D gene. Germline values: CDR1 SQVTM, CDR2 ANQGSEA. Trimming removed 3 bases at V and 6 bases at J, with 10 bases between. The CDR3 totals 12 residues. The CDR3 region has the DNA TGCAGCGTTGACAACCAGCCCGATACGCAGTATTTT. Amino acid sequence: CSVDNQPDTQYF.

This clonotype has a handful of counts. V gene TRBV7-3 combines with J gene TRBJ2-7; a weak D match, TRBD1 (6 bases). V lost 2 bases and J lost 5, with 16 bases in between. Germline V lookup: CDR1 SGHTA, CDR2 FQGTGA. The CDR3 has 15 amino acids. CDR3 region: CASSLAPTGINEQYF. For the CDR3, the DNA is TGTGCCAGCAGCTTAGCCCCCACAGGGATCAACGAGCAGTACTTC.

This clonotype was observed at least ten times. V and J are TRBV18 and TRBJ2-1; 9 positions match TRBD2. Trimming took 1 base from V and 5 from J; bases not matched to a gene: 3. Germline CDR1 reads KGHSH; CDR2 reads LQKENI. The CDR3 covers 15 residues. CDR3 protein: CASSPLAGGNNEQFF. The CDR3 DNA reads TGTGCCAGCTCACCACTTGCGGGAGGGAACAATGAGCAGTTCTTC.

V usage is TRBV7-9 and J usage is TRBJ1-4; the match to TRBD1 covers 7 bases. This CDR3 region has 14 residues. V dropped 3 bases and J dropped 5; count of bases not matched to a gene: 3. Germline V gives CDR1 SEHNR, CDR2 FQNEAQ (reference sequence). As DNA, the CDR3 is TGTGCCAGCAGCTTGACGGGACAGAATGAAAAACTGTTTTTT. Translated: CASSLTGQNEKLFF. Looking up the rest from reference TRBV7-9 and TRBJ1-4 gives the full variable domain: DTGVSQNPRHKITKRGQNVTFRCDPISEHNRLYWYRQTLGQGPEFLTYFQNEAQLEKSRLLSDRFSAERPKGSFSTLEIQRTEQGDSAMYLCASSLTGQNEKLFFGSGTQLSVL.

V and J are TRBV24-1 and TRBJ1-2; 9 bases fit TRBD1. Looked up from germline, CDR1 is KGHDR and CDR2 is SFDVKD. The CDR3 extends over 16 amino acids. The ends lost 2 bases at V and 5 bases at J; junction bases unmatched: 8. The CDR3 coding sequence is TGTGCCACCAGTGATTACTCCGGGACAGGGATGTATGGCTACACCTTC. This sequence encodes CATSDYSGTGMYGYTF.

This clonotype was seen only a few times. The rearrangement links TRBV15 to TRBJ2-2; D is uncertain. CDR3 length equals 13 residues. Germline V lookup: CDR1 LNHNV, CDR2 YYDKDF (reference sequence). Trimming took off 1 base at V and 4 bases at J, with 4 bases between the two ends. CDR3 region: CATSRGITGELFF. Written as DNA, the CDR3 is TGTGCCACCAGCAGAGGGATCACCGGGGAGCTGTTTTTT.

There are a few counts of this clonotype. The chain combines TRBV18 with TRBJ2-1; 8 bases line up with TRBD1. The CDR3 consists of 18 residues. CDR1 and CDR2 from the germline V gene are KGHSH and LQKENI. J lost 3 bases, V lost 3 bases, and 13 bases had no gene match. The CDR3 sequence: CASSPPDRGAAFYNEQFF. CDR3 sequence (DNA): TGTGCCAGCTCACCGCCCGACAGGGGCGCGGCCTTCTACAATGAGCAGTTCTTC.

The chain uses TRBV4-2 and TRBJ2-7; 11 bases map to TRBD2. CDR1 and CDR2 (germline): LGHNA, YNFKEQ. Trimming cost V 1 base and J 7 bases; bases outside gene matches: 3. CDR3 length equals 14 residues. The chain's CDR3 is CASSQALAGAEQYF. CDR3 in DNA: TGTGCCAGCAGCCAAGCACTAGCGGGAGCGGAGCAGTACTTC.

Only a few counts were recorded for this clonotype. V usage is TRBV5-1 and J usage is TRBJ2-7, with D tentatively TRBD1 or TRBD2 (5 bases each). Between the trimmed V and J ends, which lost 4 bases and 3 bases, there was a span of 20 bases. From germline, CDR1 is SGHRS and CDR2 YFSETQ. CDR3 length: 16 amino acids. CDR3 coding DNA: TGCGCCAGCAGCCTCACCGGGACCCTCAAAGTCTACGAGCAGTACTTC. Its translation is CASSLTGTLKVYEQYF.

This clonotype is classed as medium-sized. The chain uses TRBV12-3 or TRBV12-4 and TRBJ2-7; D is undetermined. This CDR3 contains 13 residues. Trimming shortened V by 4 bases and J by 2 bases, and 9 bases separated the two germline ends. CDR3 coding DNA: TGTGCCAGCAGTTGGTCCAGTCCCTACGAGCAGTACTTC. The encoded protein is CASSWSSPYEQYF.

This chain links TRBV7-3 with TRBJ1-5; TRBD1 might be the D (6 bases). The germline V and J ends were trimmed by 6 bases and 6 bases, with 12 bases remaining between them. This CDR3 spans 13 amino acids. Looked up from germline, CDR1 is SGHTA and CDR2 is FQGTGA. The CDR3 loop reads CASSLIQGQPQHF. The CDR3 DNA follows: TGTGCCAGCAGTTTGATACAGGGTCAGCCCCAGCATTTT.

The CDR3 DNA is TGTGCCAGCAGTTCCCGAGGTTTACGGCGGGAGCGCACAGATACGCAGTATTTT. It encodes CASSSRGLRRERTDTQYF. This chain uses TRBV6-5 with TRBJ2-3; 7 nucleotides agree with TRBD2. J gave up 1 base and V 4 bases, and 14 bases lay outside the gene matches. This CDR3 has 18 amino acids. Germline CDR1 is MNHEY and CDR2 is SVGAGI.

The chain carries TRBV7-8 and TRBJ2-7, with TRBD2 as a possible D gene (5 bases). The CDR3 has 15 residues. The V and J ends lost 5 bases and 5 bases respectively, with 19 bases between them. Per the germline V gene, CDR1 is SGHVS and CDR2 is FQNEAQ. CDR3 loop: CASSPTEGSFHEQYF. DNA of the CDR3: TGTGCCAGCAGCCCGACTGAGGGAAGTTTCCACGAGCAGTACTTC.

This clonotype was counted between two and nine times. The chain carries TRBV24-1 and TRBJ1-5; tentatively, D is TRBD1 (5 bases). The CDR3 is made up of 13 amino acids. Trimming took off 6 bases at V and 5 bases at J, with 10 bases between the two ends. CDR1 is KGHDR and CDR2 is SFDVKD in the germline V gene. The CDR3 DNA sequence: TGTGCCACCAGTCAAGGGGCCCATCAGCCCCAGCATTTT. Its protein product is CATSQGAHQPQHF.

The gene calls are TRBV14 and TRBJ2-7; D not certain. The CDR3 runs 15 residues. The germline V and J ends were trimmed by 1 base and 2 bases, with 12 bases remaining between them. The V gene's germline CDR1 is SGHDN and CDR2 FVKESK. In nucleotides, the CDR3 is TGTGCCAGCAGCCAAGGAACGGGCTTCGCCTACGAGCAGTACTTC. This codes for CASSQGTGFAYEQYF.

This clonotype was detected only a few times. The chain employs TRBV5-1 and TRBJ2-7; D not certain. The CDR3 spans 13 residues. Germline assignment: CDR1 SGHRS and CDR2 YFSETQ. V gave up 2 bases and J gave up 6 bases, with 12 bases separating them. CDR3 residues: CASSFDGVGEQYF. CDR3 nucleotide sequence: TGCGCCAGCAGCTTTGATGGGGTGGGCGAGCAGTACTTC. The entire variable domain, with the rest obtained from reference TRBV5-1 and TRBJ2-7, is as follows: KAGVTQTPRYLIKTRGQQVTLSCSPISGHRSVSWYQQTPGQGLQFLFEYFSETQRNKGNFPGRFSGRQFSNSRSEMNVSTLELGDSALYLCASSFDGVGEQYFGPGTRLTVT.

This sequence joins TRBV4-1 and TRBJ1-3; D unclear. V lost 0 bases to trimming and J lost 4 bases, with 13 bases between them. The germline gives CDR1 MGHRA, CDR2 YSYEKL. This CDR3 has 16 residues. The CDR3 DNA sequence: TGCGCCAGCAGCCAAGATCAACCGACCTGGGGAAACACCATATATTTT. It codes for CASSQDQPTWGNTIYF.

This clonotype showed up many times. This chain joins TRBV7-6 and TRBJ1-1, with 8 bases identical to TRBD1. The germline V gene encodes CDR1 SGHVS and CDR2 FNYEAQ. The trim removed 1 base at V and 5 bases at J, leaving 3 bases unmatched. The CDR3 contains 14 residues. Here the CDR3 DNA reads TGTGCCAGCAGCTTAGACAGGGGGGGTACTGAAGCTTTCTTT. Its translation is CASSLDRGGTEAFF.

This clonotype was seen a few times. This chain links TRBV4-1 with TRBJ1-2; D is unresolved. CDR1 and CDR2 (germline): MGHRA, YSYEKL. V was shortened by 2 bases and J by 7 bases, with 14 bases between the two germline ends. The CDR3 is made up of 14 amino acids. The CDR3: CASSQSSVEVGYTF. The CDR3 DNA reads as TGCGCCAGCAGCCAAAGTTCGGTCGAAGTTGGCTACACCTTC.

The CDR3 here is CSAERVNYEQYF. The CDR3 nucleotides are TGCAGTGCTGAAAGGGTCAACTACGAGCAGTACTTC. The chain employs TRBV20-1 and TRBJ2-7, with D hard to call. Germline V gene lookup returns CDR1 DFQATT and CDR2 SNEGSKA (reference sequence). This CDR3 is built from 12 residues. V was pared by 5 bases and J by 3 bases, with 11 bases between.

This rearrangement joins TRBV11-3 to TRBJ2-1; the match to TRBD1 covers 7 bases. The V and J ends lost 5 bases and 5 bases, in that order; junction bases with no gene match: 9. The CDR3 consists of 15 residues. Germline values: CDR1 SGHNT, CDR2 YENEEA. CDR3 nucleotides: TGTGCCAGCAGCCCAAGACAGGGTGGGGACAATGAGCAGTTCTTC. Its protein is CASSPRQGGDNEQFF.

The chain has TRBV6-5 and TRBJ2-3; D gene uncertain. The CDR3 consists of 17 residues. The ends were cut back, 2 bases at V and 0 bases at J, with 15 bases in the middle. Germline assignment: CDR1 MNHEY and CDR2 SVGAGI. Here the CDR3 reads CASSYHSQIPSTDTQYF. Here the CDR3 DNA reads TGTGCCAGCAGTTACCACTCCCAGATACCCAGCACAGATACGCAGTATTTT.

This clonotype was seen a few times. V usage is TRBV24-1 and J usage is TRBJ2-5; D is ambiguous. V lost 4 bases, J lost 5 bases, and 7 bases lay in between. Germline V gene lookup returns CDR1 KGHDR and CDR2 SFDVKD. The CDR3 extends over 12 amino acids. DNA for the CDR3: TGTGCCACCAGTGAGGATTTGGAGACCCAGTACTTC. Its protein is CATSEDLETQYF.

The rearrangement uses TRBV10-3 and TRBJ2-5; TRBD1 matches 8 bases. CDR1 and CDR2 from the germline V gene are ENHRY and SYGVKD. This CDR3 has 12 residues. V dropped 9 bases and J dropped 4; count of bases not matched to a gene: 4. Here the CDR3 DNA reads TGTGCCATAACAGGGGGGAGAGAGACCCAGTACTTC. It translates to CAITGGRETQYF.

The V and J genes are TRBV7-7 and TRBJ2-1, with D perhaps TRBD2 (5 bases). The V end lost 3 bases, the J end lost 0 bases, and 9 bases lay between the germline ends. Germline V gene data show CDR1 as SSHAT and CDR2 as FNYEAQ (reference sequence). This CDR3 comprises 15 residues. CDR3 protein: CASSFRGGSYNEQFF. The CDR3 DNA reads TGTGCCAGCAGCTTTCGCGGAGGCTCCTACAATGAGCAGTTCTTC.

This clonotype turned up a few times. The chain recombines TRBV24-1 with TRBJ1-5; the D is unclear. CDR3 length: 12 residues. The V gene's germline CDR1 is KGHDR and CDR2 SFDVKD. V was pared by 5 bases and J by 4 bases, with 5 bases between. CDR3 DNA: TGTGCCACCAGTGGACCAAATCAGCCCCAGCATTTT. This translates into CATSGPNQPQHF.